The rows below give T cell receptor beta chains drawn from one sample of a study of blood T cell repertoires in COVID-19. Some clones are missing from TCRdb's copy, which holds only in-frame ones; the method was immunoSEQ multiplex PCR. Found here are more than 90,000 clones, 75% to 90% of them singletons; the top ten hold approximately 2%. Sequenced sample: peripheral blood. These receptors came from an older woman with active or convalescent COVID-19. Each CDR3 is given with its conserved first and last residue. The D gene is left open where the match is weak. Size values are once, few and many counts, or a class for expanded clones, and some rows have none.

>.|TRBJ1-2|TRBV20-1|.
CSAGGSGNYGYTF
TGCAGTGCTGGTGGTTCGGGGAACTATGGCTACACCTTC
>TRBD1|TRBJ1-4|TRBV7-9|.
CASSLGQGSEKLFF
TGTGCCAGCAGCTTGGGACAGGGGAGCGAAAAACTGTTTTTT
>TRBD1|TRBJ1-2|TRBV28|few
CASRGTGVNYGYTF
TGTGCCAGCAGAGGGACAGGGGTTAACTATGGCTACACCTTC
>TRBD2|TRBJ2-1|TRBV5-4|once
CASSIRLAGGKNEQFF
TGTGCCAGCAGCATACGACTAGCGGGGGGAAAAAATGAGCAGTTCTTC
>TRBD2|TRBJ2-3|TRBV6-2/TRBV6-3|.
CASSYSPTSGYTSTDTQYF
TGTGCCAGCAGTTATAGCCCGACTAGCGGGTACACTAGCACAGATACGCAGTATTTT
>TRBD1|TRBJ2-2|TRBV5-1|.
CASSGQGSPGELFF
TGCGCCAGCAGCGGACAGGGATCACCCGGGGAGCTGTTTTTT
>.|TRBJ1-1|TRBV30|.
CAWSPGVNTEAFF
TGTGCCTGGAGTCCCGGTGTTAACACTGAAGCTTTCTTT
>TRBD1|TRBJ1-1|TRBV6-5|.
CASRVDRGQRGAFF
TGTGCCAGCAGGGTTGACAGGGGGCAGAGGGGAGCTTTCTTT
>TRBD2|TRBJ2-1|TRBV18|once
CASSGTTQDQQFF
TGTGCCAGCTCAGGGACTACCCAAGATCAGCAGTTCTTC
>.|TRBJ2-1|TRBV5-1|.
CASTRDSYNEQFF
TGCGCCAGCACGAGGGATTCCTACAATGAGCAGTTCTTC
>.|TRBJ2-5|TRBV3-1/TRBV3-2|.
CASSPRVQETQYF
TGTGCCAGCAGCCCCAGGGTACAAGAGACCCAGTACTTC
>.|TRBJ1-2|TRBV15|.
CATSRDAGFYGYTF
TGTGCCACCAGCAGAGATGCGGGCTTCTATGGCTACACCTTC